At least ten counts were recorded for the clone carrying this T cell receptor (beta chain). TCRdb redid the calling of the RACE reads with MiXCR, one entry per CDR3 protein. The repertoire holds 69,000 or so distinct CDR3 sequences, with approximately 10% as singletons. Germline CDR1 and CDR2: SEHNR and FQNEAQ (reference sequence). The CDR3 contains 14 residues. The V gene lost 4 bases and the J gene lost 5 bases, with 12 bases spanning the gap. This record belongs to a study of human T cells and chemical hapten exposure. Study as a whole: Weekly diphenylcyclopropenone doses were given to patients' scalps across the approximately 23-week study.

This sample's time point: patch test 2, 6 weeks after DPC sensitization. Sample treatment: therapeutic diphenylcyclopropenone sensitization with weekly scalp DPC. Sample: whole blood, taken in connection with sensitization to the hapten diphenylcyclopropenone (DPC). J is TRBJ2-1 and V is TRBV7-9; D possibly corresponds to TRBD2 (6 bases). The receptor was derived from a woman aged 45-60 years with alopecia areata. Some clones in this sample may be carry-over from other donors' samples. The CDR3 DNA reads as TGTGCCAGCAGCTCGACCGGGAGAAACAATGAGCAGTTCTTC. This gives the protein CASSSTGRNNEQFF.